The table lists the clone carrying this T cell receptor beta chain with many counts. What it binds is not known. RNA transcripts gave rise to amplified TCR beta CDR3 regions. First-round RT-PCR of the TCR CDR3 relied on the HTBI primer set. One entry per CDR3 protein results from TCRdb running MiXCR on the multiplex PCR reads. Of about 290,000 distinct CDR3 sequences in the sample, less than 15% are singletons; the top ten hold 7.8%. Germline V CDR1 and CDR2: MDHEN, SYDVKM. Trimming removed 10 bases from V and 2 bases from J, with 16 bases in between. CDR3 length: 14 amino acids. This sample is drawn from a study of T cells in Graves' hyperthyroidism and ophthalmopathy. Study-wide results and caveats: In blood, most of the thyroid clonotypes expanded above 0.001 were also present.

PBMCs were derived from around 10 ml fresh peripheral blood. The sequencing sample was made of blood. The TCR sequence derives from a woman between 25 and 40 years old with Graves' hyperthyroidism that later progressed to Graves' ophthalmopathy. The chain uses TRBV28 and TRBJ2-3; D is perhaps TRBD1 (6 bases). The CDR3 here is CATVPGANTDTQYF. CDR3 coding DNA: TGTGCCACCGTACCAGGGGCCAACACAGATACGCAGTATTTT.